This note documents a single T cell receptor (beta chain) sequence. The data were taken from a study of blood T cells in healthy people across ages. For the study at large: For every two T cells, template switching captured about one barcoded beta molecule.

With a J-beta primer mix and a sample-barcoded 5' primer, a second PCR ran 7 to 11 cycles. At least 2.5 million CDR3-containing paired-end reads were obtained per sample. MiXCR was run by TCRdb on the 5' RACE reads, yielding one entry per CDR3 protein. The sample gives approximately 600,000 distinct CDR3 sequences, roughly 53% of which show up once; 30% to 40% is in the top ten. CDR3 length: 14 residues. V lost 5 bases and J lost 0, with 8 bases in between. The germline V gene encodes CDR1 MDHEN and CDR2 SYDVKM. Drawn from each donor were ten milliliters of peripheral blood. In each sample, at least 6.5 million PBMCs were isolated.

The V and J genes are TRBV28 and TRBJ2-1, with D unresolved. Material: blood. The sequence derives from a man aged 55-75 years in good health. Written as DNA, the CDR3 is TGTGCCAGCAGTAGCTCCCGCTCCTACAATGAGCAGTTCTTC. Translated: CASSSSRSYNEQFF.